This TCR beta chain came from a study of cytomegalovirus exposure and HLA in healthy donors. Germline values: CDR1 ENHRY, CDR2 SYGVKD. V dropped 6 bases and J dropped 1 base, with 11 bases sitting between them. The CDR3 is made up of 14 amino acids. Assay used: immunoSEQ multiplex PCR; TCRdb lists only in-frame clones, some missing. The table has about 200,000 clones, around 90% seen once; the top ten hold roughly 2%. Sequenced: PBMCs. This chain joins TRBV10-3 and TRBJ2-3; D is uncertain. The sequence came from a woman aged 18-29 years in good health and CMV-seropositive. The DNA of the CDR3 is TGTGCCATCAGGCCGTCACTTGGCACAGATACGCAGTATTTT. Translated: CAIRPSLGTDTQYF.